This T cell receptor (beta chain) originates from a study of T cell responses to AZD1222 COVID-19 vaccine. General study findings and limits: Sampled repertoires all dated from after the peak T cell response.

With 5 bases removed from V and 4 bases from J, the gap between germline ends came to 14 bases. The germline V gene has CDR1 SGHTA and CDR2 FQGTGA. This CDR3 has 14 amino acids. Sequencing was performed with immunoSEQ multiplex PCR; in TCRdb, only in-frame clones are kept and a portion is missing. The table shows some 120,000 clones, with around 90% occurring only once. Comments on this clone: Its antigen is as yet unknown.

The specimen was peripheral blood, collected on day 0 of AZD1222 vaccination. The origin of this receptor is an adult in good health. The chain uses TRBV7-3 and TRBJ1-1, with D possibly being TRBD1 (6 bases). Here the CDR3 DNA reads TGTGCCAGCAGCCCAAACGGCAGGGGCACTGAAGCTTTCTTT. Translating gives CASSPNGRGTEAFF. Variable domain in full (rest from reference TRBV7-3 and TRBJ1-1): GAGVSQTPSNKVTEKGKYVELRCDPISGHTALYWYRQSLGQGPEFLIYFQGTGAADDSGLPNDRFFAVRPEGSVSTLKIQRTERGDSAVYLCASSPNGRGTEAFFGQGTRLTVV.